A selection of T cell receptor beta chains follows, all from one sample in a study of T cells in Graves' hyperthyroidism and ophthalmopathy. TCRdb analysed the multiplex PCR reads with MiXCR anew, one entry per CDR3 protein. The sample holds 300,000 to 350,000 distinct CDR3 sequences, 15% to 20% seen once. Material for sequencing was blood. The receptors derive from a middle-aged woman with Graves' ophthalmopathy. Both conserved end residues are part of each CDR3. Each record gives: V gene, J gene, CDR3 protein.

TRBV12-3/TRBV12-4	TRBJ2-7	CASSHAGGVEQYF
TRBV7-6	TRBJ2-7	CASSLQPSGEQYF
TRBV6-5	TRBJ1-5	CASSYSVGRVHQPQHF
TRBV29-1	TRBJ2-7	CSVDSVQGQDEQYF
TRBV6-5	TRBJ1-5	CASSYSSGSGQPQHF
TRBV7-9	TRBJ1-1	CASTKIPPPITEAFF
TRBV6-2/TRBV6-3	TRBJ1-5	CASSSNPEGRGYNQPQHF
TRBV7-9	TRBJ1-2	CASTTGTSYGYTF
TRBV20-1	TRBJ1-2	CSARTPDRVIDGYTF
TRBV20-1	TRBJ2-1	CSAREGQGLVNEQFF
TRBV27	TRBJ2-7	CATRAGQGYEQYF
TRBV6-2/TRBV6-3	TRBJ2-5	CASSPLSGRALGETQYF
TRBV28	TRBJ2-5	CASRKTSGARFQETQYF
TRBV5-1	TRBJ1-1	CASSLVTGTNTEAFF
TRBV3-1	TRBJ2-5	CASTSLAGGPSFEETQYF
TRBV15	TRBJ1-1	CATSTGGQGVSAFF
TRBV6-5	TRBJ1-5	CASRSERGPFQPQHF
TRBV5-1	TRBJ2-7	CASRRTGMYEQYF
TRBV18	TRBJ1-1	CASSPVVLGQKTEAFF
TRBV20-1	TRBJ2-5	CSASIAGGSETQYF
TRBV29-1	TRBJ2-6	CSVAPSGANVLTF
TRBV5-6	TRBJ2-5	CASSLERGQETQYF
TRBV5-8	TRBJ2-7	CASSGLAGMNEQYF
TRBV6-5	TRBJ2-2	CASSFGTNTGELFF
TRBV12-3/TRBV12-4	TRBJ2-5	CAILAGVETQYF
TRBV12-3/TRBV12-4	TRBJ2-7	CASSRGTYRDYEQYF
TRBV12-5	TRBJ1-2	CASGLSRDTGANYGYTF
TRBV5-8	TRBJ2-5	CASTLWGNEETQYF
TRBV28	TRBJ1-5	CASSKTGGSNQPQHF
TRBV9	TRBJ2-7	CASSVGTSGRDEQYF
TRBV15	TRBJ2-5	CATSRERPETQYF
TRBV20-1	TRBJ2-7	CSAGGSRATEQYF
TRBV28	TRBJ1-2	CASEKSGTGYGYTF
TRBV29-1	TRBJ2-7	CSVATSVSYEQYF